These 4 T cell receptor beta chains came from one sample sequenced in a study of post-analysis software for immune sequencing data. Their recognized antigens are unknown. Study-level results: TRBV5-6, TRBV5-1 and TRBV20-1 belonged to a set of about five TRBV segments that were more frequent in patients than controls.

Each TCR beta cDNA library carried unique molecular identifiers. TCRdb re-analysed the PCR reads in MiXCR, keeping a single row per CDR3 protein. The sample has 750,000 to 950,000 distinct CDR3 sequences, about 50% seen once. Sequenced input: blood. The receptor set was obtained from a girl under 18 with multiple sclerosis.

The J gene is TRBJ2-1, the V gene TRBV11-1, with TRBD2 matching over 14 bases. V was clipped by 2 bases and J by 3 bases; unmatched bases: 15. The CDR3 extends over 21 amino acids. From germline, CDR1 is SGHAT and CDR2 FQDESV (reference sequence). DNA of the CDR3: TGTGCCAGCAGCTTATTACAAGGGACTAGCGGGAGAAAAGGGGTCTACAATGAGCAGTTCTTC. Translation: CASSLLQGTSGRKGVYNEQFF.

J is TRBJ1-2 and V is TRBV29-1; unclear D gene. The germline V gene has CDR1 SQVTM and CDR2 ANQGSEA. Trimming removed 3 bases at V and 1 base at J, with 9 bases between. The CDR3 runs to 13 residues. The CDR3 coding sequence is TGCAGCGTTGAGTCCCAGCGTAACTATGGCTACACCTTC. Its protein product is CSVESQRNYGYTF.

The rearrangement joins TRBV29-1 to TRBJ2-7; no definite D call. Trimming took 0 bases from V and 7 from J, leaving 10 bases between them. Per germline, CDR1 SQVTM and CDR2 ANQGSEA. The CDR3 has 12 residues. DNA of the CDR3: TGCAGCGTTGAAGACAGATCAAGGGAGCAGTACTTC. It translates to CSVEDRSREQYF.

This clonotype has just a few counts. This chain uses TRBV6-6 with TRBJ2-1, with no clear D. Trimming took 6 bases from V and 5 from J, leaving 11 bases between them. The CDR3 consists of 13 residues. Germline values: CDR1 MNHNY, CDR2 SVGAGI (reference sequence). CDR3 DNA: TGTGCCAGCAGCCTTGAGCGAGACAATGAGCAGTTCTTC. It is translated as CASSLERDNEQFF.